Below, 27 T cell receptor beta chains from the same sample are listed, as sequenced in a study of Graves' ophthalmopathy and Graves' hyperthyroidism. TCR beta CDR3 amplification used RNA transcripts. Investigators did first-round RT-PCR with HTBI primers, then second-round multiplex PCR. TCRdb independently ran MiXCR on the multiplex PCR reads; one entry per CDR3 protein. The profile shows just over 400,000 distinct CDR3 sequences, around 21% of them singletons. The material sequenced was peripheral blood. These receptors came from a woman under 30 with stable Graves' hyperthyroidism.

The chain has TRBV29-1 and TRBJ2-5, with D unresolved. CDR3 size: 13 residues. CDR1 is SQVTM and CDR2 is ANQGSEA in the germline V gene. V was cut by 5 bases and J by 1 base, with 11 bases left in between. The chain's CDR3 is CSVSVQAQETQYF. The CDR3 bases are TGCAGCGTTTCGGTCCAGGCCCAAGAGACCCAGTACTTC.

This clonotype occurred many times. As DNA, the CDR3 is TGTGCCTGGAGTGTACCGGGACTAGCGGGACTAGCCAAAAACATTCAGTACTTC. Protein product: CAWSVPGLAGLAKNIQYF. The V and J genes are TRBV30 and TRBJ2-4; the match to TRBD2 covers 13 bases. J was trimmed by 0 bases and V by 0 bases; bases with no gene match: 5. This CDR3 region has 18 residues. CDR1 GTSNPN and CDR2 SVGIG come from the germline V gene (reference sequence). Variable domain in full (rest from reference TRBV30 and TRBJ2-4): SQTIHQWPATLVQPVGSPLSLECTVEGTSNPNLYWYRQAAGRGLQLLFYSVGIGQISSEVPQNLSASRPQDRQFILSSKKLLLSDSGFYLCAWSVPGLAGLAKNIQYFGAGTRLSVL.

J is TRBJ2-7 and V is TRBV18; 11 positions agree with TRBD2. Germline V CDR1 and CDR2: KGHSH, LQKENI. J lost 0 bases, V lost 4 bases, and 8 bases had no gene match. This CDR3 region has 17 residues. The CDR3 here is CASSLGTSGLFSYEQYF. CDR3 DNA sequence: TGTGCCAGCTCACTAGGGACTAGCGGATTATTCTCCTACGAGCAGTACTTC.

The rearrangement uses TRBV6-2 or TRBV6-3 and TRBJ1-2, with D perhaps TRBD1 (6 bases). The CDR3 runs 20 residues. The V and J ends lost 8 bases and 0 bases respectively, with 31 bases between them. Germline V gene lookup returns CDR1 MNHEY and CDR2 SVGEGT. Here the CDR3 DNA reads TGTGCCAGCGGGGGCGTAGGACAGACGGGCGGGTCATCCGCTAACTATGGCTACACCTTC. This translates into CASGGVGQTGGSSANYGYTF.

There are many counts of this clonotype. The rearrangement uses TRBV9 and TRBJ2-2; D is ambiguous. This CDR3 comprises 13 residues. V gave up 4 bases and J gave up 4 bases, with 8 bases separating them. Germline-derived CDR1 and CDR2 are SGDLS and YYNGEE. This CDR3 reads CASSPTGTGELFF. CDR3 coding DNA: TGTGCCAGCAGCCCAACGGGCACCGGGGAGCTGTTTTTT.

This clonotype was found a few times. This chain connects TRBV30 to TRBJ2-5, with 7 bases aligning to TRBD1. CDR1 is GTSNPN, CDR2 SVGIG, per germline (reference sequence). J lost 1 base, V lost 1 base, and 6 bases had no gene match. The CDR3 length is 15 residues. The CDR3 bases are TGTGCCTGGAGTGATACGTGGGACAGCCAAGAGACCCAGTACTTC. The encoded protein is CAWSDTWDSQETQYF.

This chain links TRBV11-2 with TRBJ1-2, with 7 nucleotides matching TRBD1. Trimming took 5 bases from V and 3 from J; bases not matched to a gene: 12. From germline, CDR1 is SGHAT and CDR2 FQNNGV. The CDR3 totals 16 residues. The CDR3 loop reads CASSPRGDSRDYGYTF. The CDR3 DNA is TGTGCCAGCAGCCCTAGGGGGGACAGTCGAGACTATGGCTACACCTTC.

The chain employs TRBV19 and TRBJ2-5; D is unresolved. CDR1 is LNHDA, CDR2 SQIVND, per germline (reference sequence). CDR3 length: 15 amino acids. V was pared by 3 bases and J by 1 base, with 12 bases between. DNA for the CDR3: TGTGCCAGTAGTATTTTTGCAGGTCTCCAAGAGACCCAGTACTTC. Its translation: CASSIFAGLQETQYF.

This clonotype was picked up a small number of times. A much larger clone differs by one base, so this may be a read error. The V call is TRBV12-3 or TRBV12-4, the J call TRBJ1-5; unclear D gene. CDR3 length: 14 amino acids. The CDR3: CVGSSRGSNQPQHF. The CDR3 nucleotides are TGTGTCGGCAGTTCCCGGGGAAGCAATCAGCCCCAGCATTTT.

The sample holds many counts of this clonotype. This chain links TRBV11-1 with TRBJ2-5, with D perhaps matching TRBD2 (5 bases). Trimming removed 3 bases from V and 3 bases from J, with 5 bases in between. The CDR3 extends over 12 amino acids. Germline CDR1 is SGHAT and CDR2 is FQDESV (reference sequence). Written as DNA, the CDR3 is TGTGCCAGCAGCTTGGGAGAAGAGACCCAGTACTTC. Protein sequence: CASSLGEETQYF.

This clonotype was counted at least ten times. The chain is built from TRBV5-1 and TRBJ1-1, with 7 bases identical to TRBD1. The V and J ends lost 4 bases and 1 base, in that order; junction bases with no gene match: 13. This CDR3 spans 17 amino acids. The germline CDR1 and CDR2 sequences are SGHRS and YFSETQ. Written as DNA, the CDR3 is TGCGCCAGCAGCCCGCCCCTATGGACAGGAGAGAACACTGAAGCTTTCTTT. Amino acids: CASSPPLWTGENTEAFF.

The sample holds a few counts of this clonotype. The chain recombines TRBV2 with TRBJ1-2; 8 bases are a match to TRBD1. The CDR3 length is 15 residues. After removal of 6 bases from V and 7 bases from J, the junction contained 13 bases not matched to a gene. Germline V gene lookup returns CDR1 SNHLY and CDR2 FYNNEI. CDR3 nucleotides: TGTGCCAGCAGCGACCAAGACAGGGGACGAAGTGGCTACACCTTC. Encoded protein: CASSDQDRGRSGYTF.

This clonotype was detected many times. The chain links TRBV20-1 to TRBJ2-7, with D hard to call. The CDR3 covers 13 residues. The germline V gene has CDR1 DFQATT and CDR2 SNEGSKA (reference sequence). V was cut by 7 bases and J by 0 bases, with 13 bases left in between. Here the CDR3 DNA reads TGCAGTGTCAGGAGTTGGAGCTCCTACGAGCAGTACTTC. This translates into CSVRSWSSYEQYF.

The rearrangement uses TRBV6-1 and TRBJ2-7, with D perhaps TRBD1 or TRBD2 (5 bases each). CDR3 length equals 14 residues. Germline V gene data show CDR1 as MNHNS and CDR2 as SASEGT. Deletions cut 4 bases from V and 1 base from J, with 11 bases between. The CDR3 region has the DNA TGTGCCAGCAGTGGGACACGGACTTCCTACGAGCAGTACTTC. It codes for CASSGTRTSYEQYF.

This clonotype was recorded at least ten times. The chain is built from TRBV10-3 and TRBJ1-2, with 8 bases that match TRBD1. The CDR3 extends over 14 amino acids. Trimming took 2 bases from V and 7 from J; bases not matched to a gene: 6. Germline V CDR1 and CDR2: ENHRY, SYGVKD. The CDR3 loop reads CAISEQGASSGYTF. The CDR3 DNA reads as TGTGCCATCAGTGAGCAGGGGGCAAGTTCTGGCTACACCTTC.

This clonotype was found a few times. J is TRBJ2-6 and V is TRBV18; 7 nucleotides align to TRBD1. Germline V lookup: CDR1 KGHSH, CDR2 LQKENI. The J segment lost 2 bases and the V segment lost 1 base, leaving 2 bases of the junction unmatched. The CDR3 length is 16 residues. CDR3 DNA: TGTGCCAGCTCACCACAGGGGGCGCCTGGGGCCAACGTCCTGACTTTC. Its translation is CASSPQGAPGANVLTF.

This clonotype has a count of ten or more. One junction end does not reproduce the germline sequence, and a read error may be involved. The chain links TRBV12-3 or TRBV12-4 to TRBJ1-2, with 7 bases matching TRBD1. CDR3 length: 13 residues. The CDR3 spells CAGSPQGYYGYTF. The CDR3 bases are TGTGCCGGCAGTCCACAGGGGTACTATGGCTACACCTTC.

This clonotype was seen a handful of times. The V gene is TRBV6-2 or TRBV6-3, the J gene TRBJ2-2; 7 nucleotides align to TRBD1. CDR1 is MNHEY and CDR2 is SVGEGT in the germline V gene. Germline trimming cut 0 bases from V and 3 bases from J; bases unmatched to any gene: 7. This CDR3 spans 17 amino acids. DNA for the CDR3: TGTGCCAGCAGTTACTCGACTACAGGGGTGGACACCGGGGAGCTGTTTTTT. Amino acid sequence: CASSYSTTGVDTGELFF.

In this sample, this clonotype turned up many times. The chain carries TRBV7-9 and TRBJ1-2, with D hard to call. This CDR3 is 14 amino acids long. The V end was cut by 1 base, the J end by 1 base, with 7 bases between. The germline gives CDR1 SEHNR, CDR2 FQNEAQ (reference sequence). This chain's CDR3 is CASSLVGVNYGYTF. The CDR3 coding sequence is TGTGCCAGCAGCTTAGTTGGGGTTAACTATGGCTACACCTTC.

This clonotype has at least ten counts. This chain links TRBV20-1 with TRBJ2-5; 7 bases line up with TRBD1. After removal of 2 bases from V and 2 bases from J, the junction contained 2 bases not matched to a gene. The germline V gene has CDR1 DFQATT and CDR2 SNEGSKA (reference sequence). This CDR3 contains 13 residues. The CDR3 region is CSARKTGQETQYF. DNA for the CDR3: TGCAGTGCTAGAAAGACAGGGCAAGAGACCCAGTACTTC.

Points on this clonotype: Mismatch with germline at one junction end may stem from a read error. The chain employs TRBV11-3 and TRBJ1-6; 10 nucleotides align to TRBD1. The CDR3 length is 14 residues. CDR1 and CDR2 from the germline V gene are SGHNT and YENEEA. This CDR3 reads CASSLGTGDSHLHF. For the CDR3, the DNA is TGTGCCAGCAGCCTGGGGACAGGGGATTCACACCTCCACTTT.

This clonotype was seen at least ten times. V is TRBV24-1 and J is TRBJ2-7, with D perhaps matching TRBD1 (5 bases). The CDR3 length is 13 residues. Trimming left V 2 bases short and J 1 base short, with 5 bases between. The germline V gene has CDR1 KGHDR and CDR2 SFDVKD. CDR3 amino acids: CATSDSGSYEQYF. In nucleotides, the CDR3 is TGTGCCACCAGTGATTCAGGGTCCTACGAGCAGTACTTC.

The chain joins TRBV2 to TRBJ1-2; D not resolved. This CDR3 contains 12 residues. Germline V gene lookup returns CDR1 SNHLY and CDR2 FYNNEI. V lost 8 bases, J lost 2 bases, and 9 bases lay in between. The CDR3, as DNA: TGTGCCAGCCGGAAGGAAAACTATGGCTACACCTTC. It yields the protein CASRKENYGYTF.

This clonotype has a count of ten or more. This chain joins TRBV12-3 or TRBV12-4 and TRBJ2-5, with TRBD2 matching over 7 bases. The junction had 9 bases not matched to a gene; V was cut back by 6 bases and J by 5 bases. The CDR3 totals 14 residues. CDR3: CASRADAGRETQYF. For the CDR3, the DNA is TGTGCCAGCAGGGCGGACGCCGGGAGGGAGACCCAGTACTTC.

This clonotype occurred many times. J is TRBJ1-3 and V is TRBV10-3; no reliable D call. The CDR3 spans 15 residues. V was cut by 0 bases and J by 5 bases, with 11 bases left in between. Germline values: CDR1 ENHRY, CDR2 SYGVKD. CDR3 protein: CAISESELARNTIYF. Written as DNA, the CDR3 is TGTGCCATCAGTGAGTCGGAACTAGCGCGAAACACCATATATTTT.

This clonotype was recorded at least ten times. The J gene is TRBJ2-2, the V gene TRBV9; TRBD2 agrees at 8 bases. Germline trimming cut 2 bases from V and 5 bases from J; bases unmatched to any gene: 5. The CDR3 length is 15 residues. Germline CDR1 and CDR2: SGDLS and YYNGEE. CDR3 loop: CASSVSGSRTGELFF. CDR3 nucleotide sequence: TGTGCCAGCAGCGTCAGCGGGAGTCGGACCGGGGAGCTGTTTTTT.

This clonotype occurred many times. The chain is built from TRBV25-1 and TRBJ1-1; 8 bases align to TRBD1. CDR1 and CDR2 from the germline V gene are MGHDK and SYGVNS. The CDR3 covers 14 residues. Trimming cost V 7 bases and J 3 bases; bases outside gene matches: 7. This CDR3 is CASTLTGGYTEAFF. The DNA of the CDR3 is TGTGCCAGCACCCTTACAGGGGGATACACTGAAGCTTTCTTT. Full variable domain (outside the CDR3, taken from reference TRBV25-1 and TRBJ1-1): EADIYQTPRYLVIGTGKKITLECSQTMGHDKMYWYQQDPGMELHLIHYSYGVNSTEKGDLSSESTVSRIRTEHFPLTLESARPSHTSQYLCASTLTGGYTEAFFGQGTRLTVV.